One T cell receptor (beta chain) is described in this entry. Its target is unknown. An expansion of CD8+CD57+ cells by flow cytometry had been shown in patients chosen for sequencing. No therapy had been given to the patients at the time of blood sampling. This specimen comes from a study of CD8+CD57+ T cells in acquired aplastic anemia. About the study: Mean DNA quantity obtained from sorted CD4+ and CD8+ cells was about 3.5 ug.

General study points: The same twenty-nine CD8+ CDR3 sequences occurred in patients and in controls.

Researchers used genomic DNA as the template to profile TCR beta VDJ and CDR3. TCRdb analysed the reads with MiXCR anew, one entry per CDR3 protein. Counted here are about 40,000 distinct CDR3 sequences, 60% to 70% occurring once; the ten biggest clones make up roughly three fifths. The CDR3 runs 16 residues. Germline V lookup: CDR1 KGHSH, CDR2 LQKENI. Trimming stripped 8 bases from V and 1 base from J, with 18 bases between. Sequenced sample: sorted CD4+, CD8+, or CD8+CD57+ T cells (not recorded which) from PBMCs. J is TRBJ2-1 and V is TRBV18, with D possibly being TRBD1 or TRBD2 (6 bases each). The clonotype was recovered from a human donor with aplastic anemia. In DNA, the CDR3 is TGTGCCAGCCTCACGAAGGGGGGAGCGTCCTACAATGAGCAGTTCTTC. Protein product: CASLTKGGASYNEQFF.